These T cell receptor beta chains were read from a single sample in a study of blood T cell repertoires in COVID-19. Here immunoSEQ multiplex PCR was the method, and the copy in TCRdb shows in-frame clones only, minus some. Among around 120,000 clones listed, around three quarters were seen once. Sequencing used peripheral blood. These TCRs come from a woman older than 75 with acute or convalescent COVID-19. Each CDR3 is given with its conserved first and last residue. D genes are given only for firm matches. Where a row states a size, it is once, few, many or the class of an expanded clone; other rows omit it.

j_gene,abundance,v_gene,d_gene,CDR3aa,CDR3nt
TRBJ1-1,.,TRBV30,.,CAWGGPWATEAFF,TGTGCCTGGGGGGGTCCGTGGGCCACTGAAGCTTTCTTT
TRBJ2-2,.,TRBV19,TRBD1,CASAGTGGTGELFF,TGTGCCAGTGCCGGGACAGGGGGAACCGGGGAGCTGTTTTTT
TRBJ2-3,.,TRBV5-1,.,CASSLGAIKDTQYF,TGCGCCAGCAGCTTGGGAGCGATCAAGGATACGCAGTATTTT
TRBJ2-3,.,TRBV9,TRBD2,CASSVGASGGLTDTQYF,TGTGCCAGCAGCGTAGGAGCTAGCGGGGGCCTCACAGATACGCAGTATTTT
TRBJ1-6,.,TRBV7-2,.,CASSVQQSSYNSPLHF,TGTGCCAGCAGCGTCCAACAGAGCTCCTATAATTCACCCCTCCACTTT
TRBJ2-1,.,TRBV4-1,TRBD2,CASSQGLAGFRSSYNEQFF,TGCGCCAGCAGCCAGGGACTAGCGGGTTTCCGAAGCTCCTACAATGAGCAGTTCTTC
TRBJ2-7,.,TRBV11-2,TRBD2,CASRRRGSGGLSYEQYF,TGTGCCAGCAGAAGGAGGGGGAGCGGGGGCTTAAGCTACGAGCAGTACTTC
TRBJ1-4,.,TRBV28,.,CASSLMTGGVKLFF,TGTGCCAGCAGTCTCATGACAGGCGGCGTAAAACTGTTTTTT
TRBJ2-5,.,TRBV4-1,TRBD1,CASSQGRQGRGTQYF,TGCGCCAGCAGCCAAGGAAGACAGGGGCGAGGGACCCAGTACTTC
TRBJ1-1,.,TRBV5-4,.,CASSKPENTEAFF,TGTGCCAGCAGCAAACCAGAAAACACTGAAGCTTTCTTT
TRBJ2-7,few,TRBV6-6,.,CASGVGGAEQYF,TGTGCCAGCGGGGTAGGGGGAGCCGAGCAGTACTTC
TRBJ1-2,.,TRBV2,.,CASSESVGGYTF,TGTGCCAGCAGTGAAAGCGTCGGTGGCTACACCTTC
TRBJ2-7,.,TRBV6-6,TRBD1,CASTSRDRGYEQYF,TGTGCCAGCACGAGCCGGGACAGGGGATACGAGCAGTACTTC
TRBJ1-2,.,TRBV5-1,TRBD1,CASSLDRGTSPYGYAF,TGCGCCAGCAGCTTGGACAGGGGGACTTCTCCGTATGGCTACGCCTTC
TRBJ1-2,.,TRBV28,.,CASSSTLGVGANYGYTF,TGTGCCAGCAGTTCTACCCTCGGGGTTGGAGCTAACTATGGCTACACCTTC
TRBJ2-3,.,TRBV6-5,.,CASSRAGGTDTQYF,TGTGCCAGCAGTAGGGCAGGGGGCACAGATACGCAGTATTTT
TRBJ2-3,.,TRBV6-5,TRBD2,CASSGDTTDTQYF,TGTGCCAGTAGCGGGGACACGACAGATACGCAGTATTTT
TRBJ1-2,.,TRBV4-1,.,CASSQDFYGYTF,TGCGCCAGCAGCCAAGACTTTTATGGCTACACCTTC
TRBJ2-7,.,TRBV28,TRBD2,CASRMTSGRSYEQYF,TGTGCCAGCAGGATGACTAGCGGGCGTTCCTACGAGCAGTACTTC
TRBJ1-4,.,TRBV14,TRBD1,CASSKELSRTGEKLFF,TGTGCCAGCAGCAAAGAATTATCGCGGACAGGGGAAAAACTGTTTTTT
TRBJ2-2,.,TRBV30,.,CASNRGRLNTGELFF,TGTGCATCAAACCGTGGTAGATTGAACACCGGGGAGCTGTTTTTT
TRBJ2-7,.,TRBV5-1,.,CASSSGQTIREQYF,TGCGCCAGCAGCTCCGGACAGACGATACGCGAGCAGTACTTC
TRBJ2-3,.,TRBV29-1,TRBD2,CSAGLAGVADTQYF,TGCAGCGCCGGACTAGCGGGAGTAGCAGATACGCAGTATTTT
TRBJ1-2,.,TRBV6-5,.,CASSVQGGPYGYTF,TGTGCCAGCAGCGTTCAGGGAGGGCCCTATGGCTACACCTTC
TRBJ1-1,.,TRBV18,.,CASSPIQNTEAFF,TGTGCCAGCTCACCAATTCAAAACACTGAAGCTTTCTTT
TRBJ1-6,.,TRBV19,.,CASSQDTNNSPLHF,TGTGCCAGTAGTCAAGACACCAATAATTCACCCCTCCACTTT
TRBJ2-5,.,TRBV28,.,CASSLSTAQETQYF,TGTGCCAGCAGTTTAAGTACAGCTCAAGAGACCCAGTACTTC
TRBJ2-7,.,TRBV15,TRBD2,CATSPGGGPYEQYF,TGTGCCACCAGCCCGGGGGGGGGCCCGTACGAGCAGTACTTC
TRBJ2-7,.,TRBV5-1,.,CASSLAWTDYEQYF,TGCGCCAGCAGCTTGGCATGGACAGACTACGAGCAGTACTTC
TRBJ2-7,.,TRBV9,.,CASSVFPSASYEQYF,TGTGCCAGCAGCGTATTCCCTAGCGCTTCCTACGAGCAGTACTTC
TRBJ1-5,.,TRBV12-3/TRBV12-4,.,CASGRREPQHF,TGTGCCAGCGGGAGACGGGAGCCCCAGCATTTT
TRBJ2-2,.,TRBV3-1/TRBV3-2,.,CASSQPQGTGELFF,TGTGCCAGCAGCCAGCCTCAGGGTACCGGGGAGCTGTTTTTT
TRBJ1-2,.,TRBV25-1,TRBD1,CASSPTGSNYGYTF,TGTGCCAGCAGTCCGACAGGGTCGAACTATGGCTACACCTTC
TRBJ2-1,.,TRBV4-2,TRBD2,CASSQGPGGGSYNEQFF,TGTGCCAGCAGCCAAGGGCCCGGGGGAGGGTCCTACAATGAGCAGTTCTTC
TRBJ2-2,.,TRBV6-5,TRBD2,CASSYQHLAVTGELFF,TGTGCCAGCAGTTACCAGCATCTAGCGGTCACCGGGGAGCTGTTTTTT
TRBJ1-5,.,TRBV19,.,CASSIGQPYQPQHF,TGTGCCAGTAGTATCGGACAGCCATATCAGCCCCAGCATTTT